This TCR beta chain was retrieved from a study of post-analysis software for immune sequencing data. Trimming removed 4 bases at V and 1 base at J, with 8 bases between. The length of the CDR3 is 13 residues. Looked up from germline, CDR1 is MNHEY and CDR2 is SVGAGI. The authors incorporated unique molecular identifiers into the TCR beta cDNA libraries. One entry per CDR3 protein results from TCRdb running MiXCR on the PCR reads. Of hundreds of thousands of distinct CDR3 sequences detected, roughly 30% appear once; the ten largest clones hold under 0.7%. Details on this clonotype: Its antigen is not known.

Study-level results: Roughly five TRBV segments were significantly more frequent in patients than in controls. TRBV5-6, TRBV5-1 and TRBV20-1 were among these segments.

V is TRBV6-5 and J is TRBJ2-7; D gene ambiguous. This clonotype originated in a girl between 5 and 17 years old with multiple sclerosis. Specimen: blood. CDR3 nucleotide sequence: TGTGCCAGCAGTTCCCCCCGATCCTACGAGCAGTACTTC. Translated, it gives CASSSPRSYEQYF.